This TCR beta chain derives from a study of graft-versus-host responses after intestinal transplantation. Turning to the study itself: Following induction with anti-thymocyte globulin, all recipients were given tacrolimus and steroids for roughly three years. Study-level points and caveats: Those patients showing graft-donor T cell macrochimerism displayed high graft-versus-host to host-versus-graft clonal ratios in allografts.

CDR3 length: 16 amino acids. The trim removed 3 bases at V and 4 bases at J, leaving 9 bases unmatched. Germline lookup yields CDR1 LGHNA and CDR2 YNFKEQ. Here immunoSEQ multiplex PCR was the method, and the copy in TCRdb shows in-frame clones only, minus some. Of about 37,000 clones in the sample, roughly 87% were seen once. Lymphocytes (intraepithelial and lamina propria) were released by processing the graft tissue. On this clone: Its target is unknown.

The clonotype comes from a human patient who received an intestinal transplant, so some T cells may come from the graft donor. Sequenced material: ileum tissue, taken around seven months after intestinal transplant. The rearrangement uses TRBV4-2 and TRBJ1-2, with 9 bases matching TRBD1. The CDR3 loop is CASSQTPGQGSYGYTF. Here the CDR3 DNA reads TGTGCCAGCAGCCAGACCCCCGGACAGGGGAGCTATGGCTACACCTTC.